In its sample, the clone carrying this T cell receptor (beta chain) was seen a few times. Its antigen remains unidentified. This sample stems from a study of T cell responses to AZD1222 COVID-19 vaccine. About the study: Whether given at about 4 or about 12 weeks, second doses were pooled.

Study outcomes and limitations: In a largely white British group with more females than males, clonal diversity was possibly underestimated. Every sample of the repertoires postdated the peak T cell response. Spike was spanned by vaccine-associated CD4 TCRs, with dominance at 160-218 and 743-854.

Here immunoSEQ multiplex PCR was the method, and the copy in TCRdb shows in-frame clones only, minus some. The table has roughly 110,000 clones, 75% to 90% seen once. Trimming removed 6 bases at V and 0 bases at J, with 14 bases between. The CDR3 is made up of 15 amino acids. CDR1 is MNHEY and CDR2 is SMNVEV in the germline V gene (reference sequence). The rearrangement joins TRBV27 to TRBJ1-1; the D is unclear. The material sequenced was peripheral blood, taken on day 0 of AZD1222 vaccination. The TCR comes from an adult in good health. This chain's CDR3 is CASRQNRFLNTEAFF. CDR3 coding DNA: TGTGCCAGCAGACAAAACAGATTTTTGAACACTGAAGCTTTCTTT.